The entry below describes one TCR beta chain. The data belong to a study of blood T cell repertoires in COVID-19. Study at large: Whether acute or convalescent, the COVID-19 samples came from the United States, Italy and Spain. T cells, B-cell-depleted T cells, or PBMCs supplied cDNA or gDNA.

Trimming stripped 7 bases from V and 1 base from J, with 14 bases between. Germline lookup yields CDR1 LNHDA and CDR2 SQIVND (reference sequence). The length of the CDR3 is 16 residues. Methods used by the authors: Amplification of reference gene primers was used by the study to estimate nucleated cell counts. The method was immunoSEQ multiplex PCR; TCRdb's version includes in-frame clones alone and lacks a portion of them. That table supplies the V and J calls and clone size; D and trimming were determined from the DNA. The sample shows some 260,000 clones, approximately 82% of them seen only once. The rearrangement uses TRBV19 and TRBJ2-6, with TRBD1 as a possible D gene (6 bases). The specimen was peripheral blood. This receptor was identified in a woman between 18 and 29 years old with acute or convalescent COVID-19. The CDR3 protein is CASTAGARSGANVLTF. The CDR3 DNA sequence: TGTGCCAGTACGGCAGGGGCACGGTCTGGGGCCAACGTCCTGACTTTC.